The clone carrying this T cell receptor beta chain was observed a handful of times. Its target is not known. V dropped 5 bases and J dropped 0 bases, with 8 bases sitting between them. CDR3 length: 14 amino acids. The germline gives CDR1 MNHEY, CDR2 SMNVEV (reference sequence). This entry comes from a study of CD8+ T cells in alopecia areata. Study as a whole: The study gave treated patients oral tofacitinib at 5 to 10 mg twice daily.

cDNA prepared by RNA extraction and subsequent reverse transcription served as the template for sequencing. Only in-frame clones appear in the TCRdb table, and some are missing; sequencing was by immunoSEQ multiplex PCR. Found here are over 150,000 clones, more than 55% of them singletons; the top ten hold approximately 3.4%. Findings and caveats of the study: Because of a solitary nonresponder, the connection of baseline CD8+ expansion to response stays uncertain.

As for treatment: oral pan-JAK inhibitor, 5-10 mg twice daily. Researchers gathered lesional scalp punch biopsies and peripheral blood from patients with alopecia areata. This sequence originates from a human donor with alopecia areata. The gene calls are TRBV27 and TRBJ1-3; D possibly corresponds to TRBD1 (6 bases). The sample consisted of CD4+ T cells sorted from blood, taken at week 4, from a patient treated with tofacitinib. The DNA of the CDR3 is TGTGCCAGCAGTCGGGACAACTCTGGAAACACCATATATTTT. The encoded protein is CASSRDNSGNTIYF.